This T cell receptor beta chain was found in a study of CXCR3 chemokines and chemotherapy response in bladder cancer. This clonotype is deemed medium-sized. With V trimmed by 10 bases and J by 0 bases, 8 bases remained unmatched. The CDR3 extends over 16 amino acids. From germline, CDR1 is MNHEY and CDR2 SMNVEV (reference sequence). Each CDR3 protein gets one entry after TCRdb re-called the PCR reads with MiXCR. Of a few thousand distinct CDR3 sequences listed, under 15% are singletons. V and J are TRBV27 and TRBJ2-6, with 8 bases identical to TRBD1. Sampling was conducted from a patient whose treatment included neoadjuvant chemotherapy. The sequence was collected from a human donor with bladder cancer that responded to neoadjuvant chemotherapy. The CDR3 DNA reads TGTGCCATCGGGGACAGGACCCTCTCTGGGGCCAACGTCCTGACTTTC. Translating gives CAIGDRTLSGANVLTF.